This TCR beta chain was sequenced during a study of long-term antiretroviral therapy in people with HIV. Overall study findings and caveats: Clones that had undergone expansion before ART dominated the repertoire at all time points. Information pertaining to ART adherence, viral resistance or therapeutic modifications was not obtained. Post-ART, diversity grew, though it stayed under transplant donor control levels. CDR3 length ranges were narrower in HIV repertoires than in controls.

This clone was seen a handful of times. Antigen specificity is unknown. The libraries were made with immunoSEQ v3.0 at survey level. Data came from immunoSEQ multiplex PCR; TCRdb stores just in-frame clones and leaves some out. The sample holds 20,000 to 25,000 clones, 87% seen once. Germline values: CDR1 SEHNR, CDR2 FQNEAQ (reference sequence). This CDR3 is built from 13 residues. V trimming: 5 bases; J trimming: 7 bases; junction bases outside the gene matches: 5. The genes are TRBV7-9 and TRBJ1-2; the match to TRBD1 covers 9 bases. This sample comprised unsorted PBMCs, obtained 0.2 years before starting antiretroviral therapy. This clonotype originated in a man aged 18 to 29 with HIV. The CDR3 loop reads CASSRTGEGGYTF. The CDR3 region has the DNA TGTGCCAGCAGCCGGACAGGGGAAGGTGGCTACACCTTC.